One sample yielded the 2 T cell receptor beta chains listed below, sequenced in a study of cytotoxic CD8 clonotypes in ibrutinib-treated CLL. TCRdb keeps only in-frame clones here, not all; method: immunoSEQ multiplex PCR. Of 120,000 to 150,000 clones detected, 75% to 95% appear once; the ten largest clones hold 10% to 13%. The material sequenced was PBMCs, taken after 12 months of ibrutinib treatment. The receptors stem from a human donor with chronic lymphocytic leukemia.

This clone was counted a single time. The chain joins TRBV5-1 to TRBJ2-3; 12 bases match TRBD2. Germline CDR1 SGHRS, CDR2 YFSETQ. J lost 2 bases, V lost 0 bases, and 4 bases had no gene match. The CDR3 is 17 residues long. This CDR3 reads CASSLVLAGGPTDTQYF. CDR3 nucleotide sequence: TGCGCCAGCAGCTTGGTACTAGCGGGAGGCCCCACAGATACGCAGTATTTT.

V and J are TRBV11-3 and TRBJ2-7; 7 bases map to TRBD1. CDR1 SGHNT and CDR2 YENEEA come from the germline V gene. Trimming cost V 2 bases and J 6 bases; bases outside gene matches: 7. This CDR3 spans 14 amino acids. Here the CDR3 DNA reads TGTGCCAGCAGCTTACAGGGGGAATTGGGCGAGCAGTACTTC. This gives the protein CASSLQGELGEQYF.